The 7 T cell receptor beta chains in this list originate from one sample, sequenced in a study of blood T cell repertoires in COVID-19. Assay used: immunoSEQ multiplex PCR; TCRdb lists only in-frame clones, some missing. The sample lists almost 35,000 clones; over 75% were seen once. The sequencing input was peripheral blood. The receptors were sampled from a man in his sixties with active COVID-19.

The chain uses TRBV27 and TRBJ2-1, with 10 bases aligning to TRBD2. The CDR3 has 15 residues. CDR1 is MNHEY, CDR2 SMNVEV, per germline (reference sequence). The junction had 8 bases not matched to a gene; V was cut back by 2 bases and J by 10 bases. CDR3: CASSLEASGSGEQFF. CDR3 DNA: TGTGCCAGCAGTTTAGAGGCTAGCGGGAGTGGGGAGCAGTTCTTC.

J is TRBJ1-5 and V is TRBV19; 8 nucleotides align to TRBD1. The germline gives CDR1 LNHDA, CDR2 SQIVND (reference sequence). The junction had 4 bases not matched to a gene; V was cut back by 5 bases and J by 7 bases. The CDR3 is 13 residues long. The CDR3 sequence: CASSQGAGQPQHF. Here the CDR3 DNA reads TGTGCCAGTAGTCAGGGGGCTGGACAGCCCCAGCATTTT.

The V gene is TRBV5-6, the J gene TRBJ1-2, with TRBD1 as a possible D gene (5 bases). Germline CDR1 is SGHDT and CDR2 is YYEEEE. CDR3 length equals 14 residues. Trimming removed 4 bases at V and 2 bases at J, with 12 bases between. The CDR3 reads CASSRGSANYGYTF. CDR3 bases: TGTGCCAGCAGCCGGGGGTCCGCGAACTATGGCTACACCTTC.

This clone turned up a few times. DNA for the CDR3: TGTGCCAGTAGTATCTATTTGCGGGAGCGGCAGTACTTC. This codes for CASSIYLRERQYF. The V gene is TRBV19, the J gene TRBJ2-7; TRBD2 matches 7 bases. This CDR3 is 13 amino acids long. The germline V gene has CDR1 LNHDA and CDR2 SQIVND (reference sequence). V lost 3 bases, J lost 9 bases, and 8 bases stayed unmatched.

The CDR3 bases are TGTGCCACCAGTGATTTGACGGTGGCGGGAGGGCGCACAGATACGCAGTATTTT. As protein: CATSDLTVAGGRTDTQYF. This chain joins TRBV24-1 and TRBJ2-3; the match to TRBD2 covers 9 bases. Germline lookup yields CDR1 KGHDR and CDR2 SFDVKD. Trimming removed 0 bases from V and 1 base from J; junction bases left unmatched: 7. The CDR3 length is 18 residues.

This chain uses TRBV2 with TRBJ2-3, with D maybe TRBD1 (5 bases). CDR1 and CDR2 from the germline V gene are SNHLY and FYNNEI. The CDR3 covers 14 residues. V lost 3 bases and J lost 4, with 11 bases in between. DNA for the CDR3: TGTGCCAGCAGTGACCAGGGAATGTCAGATACGCAGTATTTT. It yields the protein CASSDQGMSDTQYF.

The V and J genes are TRBV6-1 and TRBJ2-5; the match to TRBD2 covers 8 bases. This CDR3 contains 15 residues. After removal of 2 bases from V and 1 base from J, the junction contained 3 bases not matched to a gene. Germline V gene lookup returns CDR1 MNHNS and CDR2 SASEGT. The CDR3 loop reads CASSEPGTSQETQYF. The DNA of the CDR3 is TGTGCCAGCAGTGAACCCGGGACTAGCCAAGAGACCCAGTACTTC.